A selection of T cell receptor beta chains follows, all from one sample in a study of PD-1 blockade in classical Hodgkin lymphoma. Data came from immunoSEQ multiplex PCR; TCRdb stores just in-frame clones and leaves some out. The table includes approximately 51,000 clones, around 75% detected once. The sequenced sample was peripheral blood mononuclear cells (PBMCs), obtained before the second cycle of nivolumab. The receptors derive from a human donor with classical Hodgkin lymphoma. Each CDR3 is given with its conserved first and last residue. D genes are given only for firm matches. Where a row states a size, it is once, few, many or the class of an expanded clone; other rows omit it.

cdr3_aa	cdr3_nt	j_call	v_call	clone_size	d_call
CASSWQTDQVGYTF	TGTGCCAGCAGCTGGCAGACTGATCAGGTCGGCTACACCTTC	TRBJ1-2	TRBV7-9	NA	NA
CASSLTGGSNQPQHF	TGTGCCAGCAGTTTGACAGGGGGGAGCAATCAGCCCCAGCATTTT	TRBJ1-5	TRBV27	NA	TRBD1
CASPGQVSTSGENNEQFF	TGTGCTAGTCCGGGACAGGTTTCGACTAGCGGGGAAAACAATGAGCAGTTCTTC	TRBJ2-1	TRBV12-5	NA	TRBD2
CASSYDPQSYEQYF	TGTGCCAGCAGTTACGATCCACAGTCCTACGAGCAGTACTTC	TRBJ2-7	TRBV6-5	NA	NA
CASNELGTGELFF	TGTGCCAGCAACGAACTGGGGACCGGGGAGCTGTTTTTT	TRBJ2-2	TRBV25-1	NA	NA
CASSESPGLSGANVLTF	TGTGCCAGCAGTGAAAGTCCAGGCCTCTCTGGGGCCAACGTCCTGACTTTC	TRBJ2-6	TRBV25-1	NA	NA
CASSFYRATNEKLFF	TGTGCCAGCAGTTTTTACAGAGCAACTAATGAAAAACTGTTTTTT	TRBJ1-4	TRBV2	NA	NA
CASSLRDEQFF	TGTGCCAGCAGCTTAAGGGATGAGCAGTTCTTC	TRBJ2-1	TRBV11-1	NA	NA
CNHQVNYGYTF	TGCAACCACCAAGTGAACTATGGCTACACCTTC	TRBJ1-2	TRBV29-1	NA	NA
CAISESTGDTQYF	TGTGCCATCAGTGAAAGCACAGGAGATACGCAGTATTTT	TRBJ2-3	TRBV10-3	once	NA
CASSLRPQERYEQYF	TGTGCCAGCAGCTTAAGGCCCCAGGAACGCTACGAGCAGTACTTC	TRBJ2-7	TRBV7-6	NA	NA
CASRFRPGSDTQYF	TGCGCCAGCAGGTTCCGCCCCGGGTCAGATACGCAGTATTTT	TRBJ2-3	TRBV5-1	NA	NA
CASSPQIRAANTGELFF	TGTGCCAGCTCACCACAAATTCGAGCCGCGAACACCGGGGAGCTGTTTTTT	TRBJ2-2	TRBV18	NA	NA
CASLGDFCGYTF	TGTGCCAGTTTAGGGGATTTCTGTGGCTACACCTTC	TRBJ1-2	TRBV18	once	NA
CALAGANQETQYF	TGTGCCTTAGCGGGAGCCAACCAAGAGACCCAGTACTTC	TRBJ2-5	TRBV30	NA	TRBD2
CASSDSPGGAYNEQFF	TGTGCCAGCAGTGACTCTCCGGGGGGTGCCTACAATGAGCAGTTCTTC	TRBJ2-1	TRBV6-4	NA	TRBD2
CSARDRELYGYTF	TGCAGCGCTAGGGACAGGGAACTCTATGGCTACACCTTC	TRBJ1-2	TRBV29-1	NA	TRBD1
CASRTGTSNTGELFF	TGTGCCAGCAGAACCGGGACTAGCAACACCGGGGAGCTGTTTTTT	TRBJ2-2	TRBV27	NA	TRBD2
CASSPEDLSYEQYF	TGTGCCAGCAGTCCCGAGGACCTATCCTACGAGCAGTACTTC	TRBJ2-7	TRBV28	once	NA
CASSPGSLGAGELFF	TGTGCCAGCAGCCCCGGGTCTCTGGGGGCCGGGGAGCTGTTTTTT	TRBJ2-2	TRBV6-5	once	NA
CATSPQARNTEAFF	TGTGCCACCTCCCCCCAGGCTCGGAACACTGAAGCTTTCTTT	TRBJ1-1	TRBV10-3	few	NA
CASFPTGSGANVLTF	TGTGCCAGTTTTCCAACGGGCTCTGGGGCCAACGTCCTGACTTTC	TRBJ2-6	TRBV28	NA	NA
CSVEDGNKRRYGYTF	TGCAGCGTTGAAGATGGGAACAAAAGGCGGTATGGCTACACCTTC	TRBJ1-2	TRBV29-1	NA	NA
CASSRWSGTYNEQFF	TGTGCCAGCAGTCGATGGAGCGGGACGTACAATGAGCAGTTCTTC	TRBJ2-1	TRBV6-1	NA	TRBD2
CASSPMEIYNEQFF	TGTGCCAGCAGCCCCATGGAGATCTACAATGAGCAGTTCTTC	TRBJ2-1	TRBV28	once	NA
CASSLNQRLNGELFF	TGCGCCAGCAGCTTGAACCAGAGGCTGAACGGGGAGCTGTTTTTT	TRBJ2-2	TRBV5-1	NA	NA
CASITTMGRQLLEAFF	TGTGCCAGCATAACTACAATGGGACGGCAACTCCTTGAAGCTTTCTTT	TRBJ1-1	TRBV7-9	NA	NA
CASSLSPGQGYEQYF	TGTGCCAGCAGCTTATCCCCTGGACAGGGGTACGAGCAGTACTTC	TRBJ2-7	TRBV7-2	NA	TRBD1
CASSLRWGLTNGYTF	TGTGCCAGCAGCTTACGATGGGGACTGACGAATGGCTACACCTTC	TRBJ1-2	TRBV7-2	NA	NA
CAWSVWGADTEAFF	TGTGCCTGGAGTGTTTGGGGGGCGGACACTGAAGCTTTCTTT	TRBJ1-1	TRBV30	NA	NA
CASSLSPGNYEQYF	TGTGCCAGCAGTTTATCGCCAGGGAACTACGAGCAGTACTTC	TRBJ2-7	TRBV27	once	NA
CASSRQEFNQPQHF	TGTGCCAGCAGCCGACAGGAGTTCAATCAGCCCCAGCATTTT	TRBJ1-5	TRBV5-6	NA	NA
CASSPGLGTEAFF	TGTGCCAGCAGCCCCGGATTGGGGACTGAAGCTTTCTTT	TRBJ1-1	TRBV7-3	NA	NA
CAWKWGVSYEQYF	TGTGCCTGGAAGTGGGGGGTCTCCTACGAGCAGTACTTC	TRBJ2-7	TRBV30	NA	NA
CASSIVGTGLNEQFF	TGTGCCAGTAGTATAGTGGGTACAGGGTTAAATGAGCAGTTCTTC	TRBJ2-1	TRBV19	NA	NA
CASSDTREQYF	TGTGCCAGCAGTGATACTCGGGAGCAGTACTTC	TRBJ2-7	TRBV25-1	NA	NA
CASSAGQGVGGEQFF	TGTGCCAGCAGCGCGGGACAGGGCGTGGGGGGTGAGCAGTTCTTC	TRBJ2-1	TRBV7-7	NA	TRBD1
CAWRDPRGVGRELFF	TGTGCCTGGAGGGACCCCCGCGGGGTTGGCCGGGAGCTGTTTTTT	TRBJ2-2	TRBV30	NA	NA
CASSWTHNYEQYF	TGTGCCAGCAGTTGGACGCACAATTACGAGCAGTACTTC	TRBJ2-7	TRBV28	NA	NA
CASSLKGSSSYNEQFF	TGTGCCAGCAGCTTAAAGGGAAGCAGCTCCTACAATGAGCAGTTCTTC	TRBJ2-1	TRBV7-3	NA	NA
CASQISGSHWGETQYF	TGCGCCAGCCAAATCTCCGGGAGTCACTGGGGAGAGACCCAGTACTTC	TRBJ2-5	TRBV5-1	NA	NA
CASSLVPMNTEAFF	TGTGCCAGCAGCTTAGTCCCGATGAACACTGAAGCTTTCTTT	TRBJ1-1	TRBV7-2	NA	NA
CASVGGYEQYF	TGTGCCAGCGTAGGGGGGTACGAGCAGTACTTC	TRBJ2-7	TRBV7-9	NA	NA
CASSGSGNTIYF	TGTGCCTCCAGCGGCTCTGGAAACACCATATATTTT	TRBJ1-3	TRBV30	NA	NA
CAWSRAATLPSATF	TGTGCCTGGAGTCGGGCGGCTACCCTTCCGTCTGCCACCTTC	TRBJ1-2	TRBV30	NA	NA
CATSGGGGTGLNQPQHF	TGTGCCACCAGCGGGGGAGGCGGGACAGGGTTAAATCAGCCCCAGCATTTT	TRBJ1-5	TRBV15	NA	TRBD1
CASSPLAGETGEQYF	TGTGCCAGCTCACCCCTAGCGGGAGAGACGGGCGAGCAGTACTTC	TRBJ2-7	TRBV18	NA	TRBD2
CARKPGQAVYEQYF	TGTGCCAGAAAACCCGGACAGGCGGTCTACGAGCAGTACTTC	TRBJ2-7	TRBV6-1	NA	TRBD1
CASSLRGVTTDTQYF	TGCGCCAGCAGCTTGCGGGGGGTAACCACAGATACGCAGTATTTT	TRBJ2-3	TRBV5-1	NA	TRBD2
CASSLGKWGANYGYTF	TGTGCCAGCAGTTTAGGCAAATGGGGAGCTAACTATGGCTACACCTTC	TRBJ1-2	TRBV28	NA	NA
CASSYSWQNYGYTF	TGTGCCAGCAGTTACTCGTGGCAGAACTATGGCTACACCTTC	TRBJ1-2	TRBV6-6	NA	NA
CASSHQDTGLTYEQYF	TGCGCCAGCAGCCATCAGGATACCGGGCTTACCTACGAGCAGTACTTC	TRBJ2-7	TRBV4-1	NA	NA
CASSFRGPATDTQYF	TGCGCCAGCAGCTTTAGGGGGCCCGCCACAGATACGCAGTATTTT	TRBJ2-3	TRBV5-1	NA	TRBD1